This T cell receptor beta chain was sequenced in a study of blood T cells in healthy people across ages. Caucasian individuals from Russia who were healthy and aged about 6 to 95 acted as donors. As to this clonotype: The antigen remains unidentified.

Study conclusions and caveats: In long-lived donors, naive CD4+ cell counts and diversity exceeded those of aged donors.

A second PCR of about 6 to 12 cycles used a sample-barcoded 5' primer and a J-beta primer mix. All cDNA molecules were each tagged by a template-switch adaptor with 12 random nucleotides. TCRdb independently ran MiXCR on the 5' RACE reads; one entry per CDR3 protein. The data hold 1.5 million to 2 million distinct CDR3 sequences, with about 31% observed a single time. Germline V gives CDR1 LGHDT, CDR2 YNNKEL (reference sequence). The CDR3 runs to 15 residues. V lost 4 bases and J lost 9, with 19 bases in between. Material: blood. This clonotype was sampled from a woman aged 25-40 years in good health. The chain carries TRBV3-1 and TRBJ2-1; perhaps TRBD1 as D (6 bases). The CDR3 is CASSRSGAALGEQFF. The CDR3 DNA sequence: TGTGCCAGCAGCCGATCAGGGGCCGCCTTGGGTGAGCAGTTCTTC.